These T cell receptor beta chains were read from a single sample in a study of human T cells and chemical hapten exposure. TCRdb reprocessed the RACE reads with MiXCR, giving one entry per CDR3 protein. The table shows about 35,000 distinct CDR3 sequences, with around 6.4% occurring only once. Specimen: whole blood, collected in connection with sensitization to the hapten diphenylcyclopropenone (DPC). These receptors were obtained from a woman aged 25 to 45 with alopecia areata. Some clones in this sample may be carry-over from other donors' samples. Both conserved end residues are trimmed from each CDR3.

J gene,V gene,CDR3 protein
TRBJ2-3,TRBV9,ASSGVRDTQY
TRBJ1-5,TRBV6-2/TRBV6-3,ASSYTQGEKPQH
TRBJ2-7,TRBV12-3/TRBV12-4,ASSLARGQEQY
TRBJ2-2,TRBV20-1,SARSPDRDFGELF
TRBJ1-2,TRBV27,ASTRTGANYGYT
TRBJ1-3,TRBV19,ASSILRGSSGNTIY
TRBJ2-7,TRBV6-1,ASKGHYYEQY
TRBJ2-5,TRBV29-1,SAAHLNPGGETQY
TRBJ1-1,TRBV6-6,ASIPTGAFTEAF
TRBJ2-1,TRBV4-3,ASSQEDYRTYNEQF
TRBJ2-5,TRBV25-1,ASSVVQETQY
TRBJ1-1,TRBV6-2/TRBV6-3,ASSYKTVSSTEAF
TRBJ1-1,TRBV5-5,ASLLGVSTEAF
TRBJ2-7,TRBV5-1,ASSLDPRGIYEQY
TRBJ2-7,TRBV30,AWSGIIGRAYEQY
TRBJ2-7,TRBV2,ASSRVGAGEQY
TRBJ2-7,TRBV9,ASSGGEAGSEQY
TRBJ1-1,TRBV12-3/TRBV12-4,ASSFGGEAF